The 13 T cell receptor beta chains reported below all come from one sample, sequenced in a study of blood T cell repertoires in COVID-19. Generated by immunoSEQ multiplex PCR, the TCRdb table keeps only in-frame clones and is missing some. The repertoire consists of tens of thousands of clones, with approximately 80% occurring once and the leading ten covering around 25%. Sequenced sample: peripheral blood. The receptor source for this set is a human donor in a cohort sampled during active COVID-19.

In its sample, this clone was seen a few times. This chain joins TRBV29-1 and TRBJ2-3; perhaps TRBD1 as D (5 bases). Per the germline V gene, CDR1 is SQVTM and CDR2 is ANQGSEA. This CDR3 spans 13 amino acids. Trimming cost V 1 base and J 7 bases, with 12 bases left between them. The CDR3 coding sequence is TGCAGCGTTGAAGTGGTAGACAGTAATACGCAGTATTTT. It specifies CSVEVVDSNTQYF.

The rearrangement joins TRBV2 to TRBJ2-5; 10 bases align to TRBD2. Germline-derived CDR1 and CDR2 are SNHLY and FYNNEI. With V trimmed by 8 bases and J by 4 bases, 4 bases remained unmatched. The CDR3 is 13 residues long. The CDR3 is CASQSSGGETQYF. DNA for the CDR3: TGTGCCAGCCAATCTAGCGGGGGAGAGACCCAGTACTTC.

The chain uses TRBV27 and TRBJ2-2; perhaps TRBD2 as D (6 bases). This CDR3 has 14 residues. Germline CDR1 reads MNHEY; CDR2 reads SMNVEV (reference sequence). V was shortened by 3 bases and J by 5 bases, with 10 bases between the two germline ends. The CDR3 DNA is TGTGCCAGCAGTTTCCCCGGGGGAACCGGGGAGCTGTTTTTT. It is translated as CASSFPGGTGELFF.

CDR3 loop: CAWSDQDTVNYGYTF. The CDR3 nucleotides read TGTGCCTGGAGTGACCAGGACACAGTGAACTATGGCTACACCTTC. The chain has TRBV30 and TRBJ1-2; perhaps TRBD1 as D (5 bases). Germline CDR1 reads GTSNPN; CDR2 reads SVGIG (reference sequence). The CDR3 contains 15 residues. Deletions cut 1 base from V and 2 bases from J, with 14 bases between.

The rearrangement joins TRBV7-2 to TRBJ2-3; D might be TRBD2 (6 bases). The V gene's germline CDR1 is SGHTA and CDR2 FQGNSA. With 1 base removed from V and 1 base from J, the gap between germline ends came to 9 bases. The CDR3 has 15 residues. The CDR3 is CASSLVGGGTDTQYF. The CDR3 DNA sequence: TGTGCCAGCAGCTTAGTCGGCGGGGGCACAGATACGCAGTATTTT.

The chain couples TRBV5-1 to TRBJ1-1; 9 nucleotides match TRBD1. Trimming removed 4 bases from V and 5 bases from J; junction bases left unmatched: 3. The CDR3 is 13 residues long. Germline V gene sequence: CDR1 SGHRS, CDR2 YFSETQ. CDR3: CASSRGTGTEAFF. DNA of the CDR3: TGCGCCAGCAGCCGCGGGACAGGGACTGAAGCTTTCTTT.

The rearrangement joins TRBV2 to TRBJ2-5, with D tentatively TRBD1 (5 bases). Looked up from germline, CDR1 is SNHLY and CDR2 is FYNNEI. This CDR3 spans 13 amino acids. Trimming shortened V by 6 bases and J by 4 bases, and 12 bases separated the two germline ends. Here the CDR3 reads CASSRQFAETQYF. In DNA, the CDR3 is TGTGCCAGCAGCCGACAGTTTGCAGAGACCCAGTACTTC.

The gene calls are TRBV9 and TRBJ2-2; 15 nucleotides match TRBD2. Germline V CDR1 and CDR2: SGDLS, YYNGEE. CDR3 length: 20 residues. The V and J ends lost 4 bases and 4 bases, in that order; junction bases with no gene match: 14. CDR3 sequence: CASSKPRPGLAGGRTGELFF. The DNA of the CDR3 is TGTGCCAGCAGCAAACCACGACCGGGACTAGCGGGAGGTCGCACCGGGGAGCTGTTTTTT.

The genes are TRBV13 and TRBJ1-2; 12 bases fit TRBD1. Germline CDR1 is PRHDT and CDR2 is FYEKMQ (reference sequence). Unmatched junction bases numbered 10, after V lost 1 base and J lost 4 bases. The CDR3 extends over 18 amino acids. CDR3 in amino acids: CASSLAGTGGWKGYGYTF. The CDR3 DNA reads as TGTGCCAGCAGCTTAGCGGGGACAGGGGGCTGGAAGGGCTATGGCTACACCTTC.

This clone was found once. The rearrangement uses TRBV9 and TRBJ2-1; 12 nucleotides line up with TRBD2. This CDR3 is built from 14 residues. J was trimmed by 9 bases and V by 3 bases; bases with no gene match: 4. Germline CDR1 SGDLS, CDR2 YYNGEE. The chain's CDR3 is CASSASGGAGEQFF. The CDR3, as DNA: TGTGCCAGCAGCGCTAGCGGGGGGGCAGGTGAGCAGTTCTTC.

The genes are TRBV2 and TRBJ1-2, with 12 bases matching TRBD1. Germline CDR1 SNHLY, CDR2 FYNNEI. This CDR3 is built from 14 residues. J lost 5 bases, V lost 5 bases, and 3 bases had no gene match. The CDR3 protein is CASSRDRGLYGYTF. CDR3 DNA: TGTGCCAGCAGTCGGGACAGGGGGCTTTATGGCTACACCTTC.

This clone was found a few times. The chain carries TRBV7-8 and TRBJ2-7; D might be TRBD2 (5 bases). Trimming removed 3 bases at V and 0 bases at J, with 15 bases between. CDR1 and CDR2 (germline): SGHVS, FQNEAQ. CDR3 length: 16 amino acids. CDR3 amino acids: CASSFSAGSSSYEQYF. CDR3 in DNA: TGTGCCAGCAGCTTCTCCGCGGGCAGCAGCTCCTACGAGCAGTACTTC.

The chain is built from TRBV10-3 and TRBJ2-1, with 7 bases matching TRBD1. V lost 1 base to trimming and J lost 10 bases; unmatched junction nucleotides: 7. The germline V gene has CDR1 ENHRY and CDR2 SYGVKD. The CDR3 consists of 14 residues. CDR3 in DNA: TGTGCCATCAGTGAGTATGGACAGGCTTGGGAGCAGTTCTTC. It yields the protein CAISEYGQAWEQFF.